Below, 2 T cell receptor beta chains from the same sample are listed, as sequenced in a study of radiotherapy plus CTLA-4 blockade in lung cancer. Clones were read by immunoSEQ multiplex PCR, and TCRdb kept only the in-frame ones, dropping some. The sample shows roughly 57,000 clones, 70% to 85% of them seen only once. The material sequenced was peripheral blood, taken from a patient treated with radiotherapy plus ipilimumab. The receptors shown here come from a human donor with non-small cell lung cancer whose response to radiotherapy plus ipilimumab could not be evaluated.

This clone has just a few counts. The chain joins TRBV27 to TRBJ1-2; 8 nucleotides align to TRBD1. The CDR3 runs to 15 residues. The V gene's germline CDR1 is MNHEY and CDR2 SMNVEV (reference sequence). The V and J ends lost 4 bases and 6 bases, in that order; junction bases with no gene match: 10. The CDR3 nucleotides are TGTGCCAGCAGTTCCGACAGGGGTATCAGGAATGGCTACACCTTC. The encoded protein is CASSSDRGIRNGYTF.

The rearrangement links TRBV11-2 to TRBJ2-1; the D gene is possibly TRBD2 (6 bases). Germline V gives CDR1 SGHAT, CDR2 FQNNGV. Trimming removed 5 bases from V and 4 bases from J, with 15 bases in between. The CDR3 totals 15 residues. The CDR3 DNA is TGTGCCAGCAGCCCCCCGGGACTCGGATACAATGAGCAGTTCTTC. Protein product: CASSPPGLGYNEQFF.